This T cell receptor (beta chain) was found in a study of Graves' ophthalmopathy and Graves' hyperthyroidism. Study context: Before any treatment, peripheral blood was taken at the initial diagnosis. Study-wide findings and caveats: Most expanded clonotypes from thyroid (those above 0.001 frequency) were also found in blood.

This clonotype was counted a few times. As yet, its antigen is unknown. V was cut by 5 bases and J by 0 bases, with 10 bases left in between. The CDR3 spans 15 residues. In germline, CDR1 is SEHNR, CDR2 FQNEAQ (reference sequence). As the template, RNA transcripts were used to amplify TCR beta CDR3 regions. An initial RT-PCR round employing HTBI primers preceded a second-round multiplex PCR. MiXCR was run by TCRdb on the multiplex PCR reads, yielding one entry per CDR3 protein. The sample records 200,000 to 250,000 distinct CDR3 sequences, around 50% being singletons. Disease in donors with ophthalmopathy had moderate-to-severe activity, CAS ≥3, NOSPECS ≥4 and under 3 months' duration.

The sequenced sample consisted of peripheral blood. The receptor was isolated from an adult man with Graves' ophthalmopathy. V and J are TRBV7-9 and TRBJ1-4; D is uncertain. CDR3 DNA: TGTGCCAGCAGCCTTGTCTCCGCAACTAATGAAAAACTGTTTTTT. It codes for CASSLVSATNEKLFF.